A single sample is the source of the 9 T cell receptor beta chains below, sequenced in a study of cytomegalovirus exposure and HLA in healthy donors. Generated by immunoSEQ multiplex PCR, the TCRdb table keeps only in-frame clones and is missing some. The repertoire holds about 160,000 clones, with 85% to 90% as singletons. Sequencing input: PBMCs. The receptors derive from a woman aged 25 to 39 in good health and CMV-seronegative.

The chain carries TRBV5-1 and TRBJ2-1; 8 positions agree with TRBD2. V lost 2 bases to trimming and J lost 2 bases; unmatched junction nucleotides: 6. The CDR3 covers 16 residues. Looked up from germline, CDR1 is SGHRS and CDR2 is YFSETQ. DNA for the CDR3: TGCGCCAGCAGCTTCTCGGGGGGGAATACCTACAATGAGCAGTTCTTC. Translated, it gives CASSFSGGNTYNEQFF.

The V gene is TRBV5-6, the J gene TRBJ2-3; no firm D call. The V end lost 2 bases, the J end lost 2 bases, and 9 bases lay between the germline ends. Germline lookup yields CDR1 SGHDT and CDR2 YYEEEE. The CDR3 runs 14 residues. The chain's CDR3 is CASSFFDFTDTQYF. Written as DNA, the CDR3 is TGTGCCAGCAGCTTTTTCGACTTCACAGATACGCAGTATTTT.

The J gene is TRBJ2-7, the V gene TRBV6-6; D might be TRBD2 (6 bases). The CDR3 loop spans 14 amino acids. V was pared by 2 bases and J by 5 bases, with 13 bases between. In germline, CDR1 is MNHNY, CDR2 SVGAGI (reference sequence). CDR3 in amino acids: CASSYGGTGHEQYF. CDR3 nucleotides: TGTGCCAGCAGTTACGGCGGGACTGGTCACGAGCAGTACTTC.

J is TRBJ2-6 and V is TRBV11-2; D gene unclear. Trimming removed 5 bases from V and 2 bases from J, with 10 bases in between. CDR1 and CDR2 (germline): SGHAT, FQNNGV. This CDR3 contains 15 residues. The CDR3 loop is CASSPITAGANVLTF. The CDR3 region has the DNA TGTGCCAGCAGCCCCATTACCGCTGGGGCCAACGTCCTGACTTTC.

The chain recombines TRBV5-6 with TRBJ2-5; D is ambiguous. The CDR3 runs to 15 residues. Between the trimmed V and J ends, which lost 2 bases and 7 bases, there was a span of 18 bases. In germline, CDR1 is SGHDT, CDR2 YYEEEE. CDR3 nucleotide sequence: TGTGCCAGCAGCTTCTCGACTGCGGACGTGGGGACCCAGTACTTC. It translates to CASSFSTADVGTQYF.

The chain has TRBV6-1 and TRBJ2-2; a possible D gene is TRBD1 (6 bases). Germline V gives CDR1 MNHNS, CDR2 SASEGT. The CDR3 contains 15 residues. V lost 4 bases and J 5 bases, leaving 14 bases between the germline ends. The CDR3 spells CASSAPGVYTGELFF. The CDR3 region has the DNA TGTGCCAGCAGTGCCCCAGGGGTTTATACCGGGGAGCTGTTTTTT.

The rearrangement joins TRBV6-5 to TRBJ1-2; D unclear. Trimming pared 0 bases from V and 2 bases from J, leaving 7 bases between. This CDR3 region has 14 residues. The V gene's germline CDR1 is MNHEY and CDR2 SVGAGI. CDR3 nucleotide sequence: TGTGCCAGCAGTTACTCGCGAACGAACTATGGCTACACCTTC. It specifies CASSYSRTNYGYTF.

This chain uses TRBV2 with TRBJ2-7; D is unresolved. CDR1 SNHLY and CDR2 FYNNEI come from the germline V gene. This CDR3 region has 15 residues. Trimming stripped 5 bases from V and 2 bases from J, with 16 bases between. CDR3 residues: CASSQSRALPYEQYF. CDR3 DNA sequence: TGTGCCAGCAGTCAGAGCCGGGCCCTCCCCTACGAGCAGTACTTC.

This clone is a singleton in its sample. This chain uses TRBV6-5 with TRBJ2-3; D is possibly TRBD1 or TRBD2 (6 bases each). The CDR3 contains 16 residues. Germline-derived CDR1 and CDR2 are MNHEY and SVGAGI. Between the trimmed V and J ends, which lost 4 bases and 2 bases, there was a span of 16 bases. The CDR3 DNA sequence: TGTGCCAGCAGTTCCAGGGGACTCCCGCTCACAGATACGCAGTATTTT. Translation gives CASSSRGLPLTDTQYF.